This T cell receptor beta chain was sequenced in a study of CD8+ T cells in alopecia areata. Study-wide context: Severity among treated patients was scored by the percentage of scalp area affected.

The CDR3 totals 13 residues. V was cut by 0 bases and J by 2 bases, with 6 bases left in between. Germline loops: CDR1 GTSNPN, CDR2 SVGIG (reference sequence). Overall study findings and caveats: Mice showed TCR sharing more clearly than patients did, possibly owing to HLA. Scalp and blood samples kept many expanded lesional clones throughout tofacitinib.

Investigators isolated RNA and reverse transcribed it into cDNA to act as the sequencing template. Repertoires were generated with immunoSEQ multiplex PCR, while TCRdb's copy carries only in-frame clones and drops some. The sample has more than 110,000 clones, 50% to 65% seen once. The treatment: oral pan-JAK inhibitor, 5-10 mg twice daily. In its sample, this clone was seen once. Its antigen remains unidentified. The chain recombines TRBV30 with TRBJ2-3; D is unclear. The clonotype comes from a human donor with alopecia areata. This material consisted of CD8+ T cells sorted from blood, taken at week 4, from a patient treated with tofacitinib. CDR3 loop: CAWSVRPTDTQYF. In DNA form, the CDR3 reads TGTGCCTGGAGTGTACGCCCCACAGATACGCAGTATTTT.